The clone carrying this TCR beta chain was picked up many times. TCR beta CDR3 region amplification was performed from RNA transcripts. HTBI primers were employed in a first-round RT-PCR of the TCR CDR3. Using its own MiXCR run on the multiplex PCR reads, TCRdb lists one record per CDR3 protein. Altogether around 530,000 distinct CDR3 sequences are present, more than 15% being singletons, with the ten largest covering roughly 18%. CDR3 length: 15 residues. J lost 3 bases, V lost 6 bases, and 10 bases had no gene match. The V gene's germline CDR1 is KGHSH and CDR2 LQKENI. This entry is derived from a study of T cells in Graves' hyperthyroidism and ophthalmopathy. Exclusion criteria comprised uncontrolled infection, other autoimmune disease, pregnancy or lactation.

This receptor was taken from a woman aged 18-29 years with Graves' ophthalmopathy. The sample taken for sequencing was blood. J is TRBJ2-7 and V is TRBV18, with TRBD1 matching over 8 bases. CDR3: CASSPSGGRNYEQYF. DNA of the CDR3: TGTGCCAGCTCTCCCTCAGGGGGCCGTAACTACGAGCAGTACTTC.